This TCR beta chain appears in the sequencing data of a study of T cells in Graves' hyperthyroidism and ophthalmopathy. Study at large: The authors collected peripheral blood at initial diagnosis, before any treatment.

The TCR beta CDR3 regions underwent amplification using RNA transcripts as the source. HTBI primers drove first-round RT-PCR of the TCR CDR3. TCRdb processed the multiplex PCR reads anew with MiXCR; each CDR3 protein has one entry. The sample has roughly 200,000 distinct CDR3 sequences, roughly a sixth seen once. Patients were excluded for uncontrolled infection, other autoimmune disease, pregnancy or lactation. Each diagnosis drew on symptoms, thyroxine, TRAb, thyroid ultrasound and orbital computed tomography findings. The length of the CDR3 is 15 residues. Trimming left V 2 bases short and J 4 bases short, with 15 bases between. Looked up from germline, CDR1 is SGHDT and CDR2 is YYEEEE.

The source of this sequence is a woman between 45 and 60 years old with Graves' hyperthyroidism. V and J are TRBV5-6 and TRBJ1-2; maybe TRBD1 (6 bases). Sequencing was performed on blood. The CDR3 region is CASSFTLQGLYGYTF. The CDR3 DNA reads TGTGCCAGCAGCTTTACTCTACAGGGTCTCTATGGCTACACCTTC.